This T cell receptor (beta chain) emerged from a study of blood T cell repertoires in COVID-19. Using immunoSEQ multiplex PCR, the repertoire was profiled, and TCRdb retains in-frame clones only, with some absent. This table holds 200,000 to 250,000 clones, 75% to 95% found once. The CDR3 extends over 16 amino acids. The V gene end was trimmed by 1 base and the J gene end by 4 bases; junction bases not matched to a gene: 7. Germline V CDR1 and CDR2: LNHNV, YYDKDF (reference sequence). What was sequenced was PBMCs or T cells enriched from blood (not recorded which). This TCR was recovered from a woman aged 18-29 years who had recovered from COVID-19. This sequence joins TRBV15 and TRBJ2-5; TRBD1 matches 9 bases. The CDR3 loop is CATSRGGQGEGETQYF. CDR3 in DNA: TGTGCCACCAGCAGAGGGGGACAGGGCGAAGGAGAGACCCAGTACTTC.